The 31 T cell receptor beta chains below all came from one sample that was sequenced in a study of breast tumors, draining lymph nodes, adjacent tissues. Breast cancer patients provided tissue from their axillary draining lymph nodes. Each CDR3 protein is one row after TCRdb ran MiXCR on the multiplex PCR reads. Among approximately 100,000 distinct CDR3 sequences listed, 21% were seen once. Sequencing was done on a sample of axillary lymph node tissue. These receptors were collected from a female donor with breast cancer. Some clones in this sample may be carry-over from other donors' samples.

This clonotype has a handful of counts. V usage is TRBV27 and J usage is TRBJ2-7; 7 bases match TRBD2. CDR1 is MNHEY, CDR2 SMNVEV, per germline (reference sequence). This CDR3 is 15 amino acids long. Germline trimming cut 6 bases from V and 1 base from J; bases unmatched to any gene: 9. As DNA, the CDR3 is TGTGCCAGCAGCCCTGCCCGGCGGGAGTCCTACGAGCAGTACTTC. This gives the protein CASSPARRESYEQYF.

This clonotype was seen repeatedly, ten times or more. The V call is TRBV6-6, the J call TRBJ1-5; 8 positions match TRBD1. Germline V CDR1 and CDR2: MNHNY, SVGAGI (reference sequence). The CDR3 extends over 15 amino acids. The V segment lost 4 bases and the J segment 3 bases; nucleotides outside the gene matches: 5. The CDR3 here is CASSLGQGNNQPQHF. CDR3 bases: TGTGCCAGCAGTTTAGGACAGGGAAACAATCAGCCCCAGCATTTT.

In regard to this clonotype: A much more abundant neighbour one base away suggests this may be a read error. J is TRBJ1-2 and V is TRBV29-1, with 7 bases identical to TRBD1. After removal of 5 bases from V and 12 bases from J, the junction contained 9 bases not matched to a gene. The length of the CDR3 is 11 residues. Germline assignment: CDR1 SQVTM and CDR2 ANQGSEA. DNA of the CDR3: TGCAGCGTTCAGCAGGGGGAGTTTGACACCTTC. Translated: CSVQQGEFDTF.

At least ten counts were recorded for this clonotype. CDR3 sequence (DNA): TGCGCCAGCAGCTTATTGACAGGGAACAATGAAAAACTGTTTTTT. This codes for CASSLLTGNNEKLFF. The V and J genes are TRBV5-1 and TRBJ1-4, with 7 bases lining up with TRBD1. Germline CDR1 and CDR2: SGHRS and YFSETQ. The length of the CDR3 is 15 residues. Unmatched junction bases numbered 6, after V lost 2 bases and J lost 5 bases.

This sequence joins TRBV28 and TRBJ2-7; 9 bases line up with TRBD2. V dropped 3 bases and J dropped 4; count of bases not matched to a gene: 7. There are 15 residues in the CDR3. Germline CDR1 reads MDHEN; CDR2 reads SYDVKM. CDR3 loop: CASSFPAGGGYEQYF. CDR3 sequence (DNA): TGTGCCAGCAGTTTTCCAGCGGGAGGCGGTTACGAGCAGTACTTC.

With respect to this clonotype: This may come from a read error, since a much larger clone is one base off. The chain has TRBV3-1 and TRBJ2-7; D gene unclear. The ends were cut back, 2 bases at V and 2 bases at J, with 4 bases in the middle. The CDR3 runs to 12 residues. In germline, CDR1 is LGHDT, CDR2 YNNKEL (reference sequence). The CDR3 here is CASSQLAYEQYF. The CDR3 DNA follows: TGTGCCAGCAGCCAACTGGCCTACGAGCAGTACTTC.

Many counts were recorded for this clonotype. V is TRBV11-2 and J is TRBJ2-3, with a weak D call TRBD2 (5 bases). V gave up 1 base and J gave up 3 bases, with 11 bases separating them. Looked up from germline, CDR1 is SGHAT and CDR2 is FQNNGV. The CDR3 consists of 15 residues. CDR3 bases: TGTGCCAGCAGCTTAGCAACGGGGAGAACAGATACGCAGTATTTT. Translated: CASSLATGRTDTQYF.

This clonotype has at least ten counts. The V gene is TRBV13, the J gene TRBJ2-1; D possibly corresponds to TRBD2 (6 bases). Germline V gene data show CDR1 as PRHDT and CDR2 as FYEKMQ (reference sequence). The CDR3 has 19 amino acids. The V gene lost 1 base and the J gene lost 5 bases, with 24 bases spanning the gap. This CDR3 is CASSLALGWRDHTNNEQFF. CDR3 sequence (DNA): TGTGCCAGCAGCTTAGCTTTGGGGTGGCGGGACCACACGAACAATGAGCAGTTCTTC.

This clonotype was detected ten times or more. The chain carries TRBV4-1 and TRBJ1-5; no firm D call. With 0 bases removed from V and 5 bases from J, the gap between germline ends came to 14 bases. CDR1 is MGHRA, CDR2 YSYEKL, per germline. The CDR3 has 16 amino acids. The CDR3 sequence is CASSQDGVSGYQPQHF. CDR3 DNA sequence: TGCGCCAGCAGCCAAGATGGGGTGTCTGGGTATCAGCCCCAGCATTTT.

Comments on this clonotype: A much more abundant neighbour one base away suggests this may be a read error. The chain links TRBV14 to TRBJ1-5; D gene unclear. The germline gives CDR1 SGHDN, CDR2 FVKESK. There are 13 residues in the CDR3. The CDR3 region is CASSKGRNQPRHF. CDR3 nucleotide sequence: TGTGCCAGCAGCAAAGGACGCAATCAGCCCCGGCATTTT.

This clonotype was detected ten times or more. The chain is built from TRBV27 and TRBJ1-2, with 10 positions matching TRBD1. V shed 0 bases, J shed 7 bases, and the junction held 5 bases outside the gene matches. This CDR3 is 15 amino acids long. CDR1 MNHEY and CDR2 SMNVEV come from the germline V gene (reference sequence). The CDR3 region has the DNA TGTGCCAGCAGTTTATCCCGGACAGGGGGGGGTGGCTACACCTTC. Its protein product is CASSLSRTGGGGYTF.

This clonotype was detected only a few times. V and J are TRBV11-3 and TRBJ2-2, with 8 bases identical to TRBD2. Germline loops: CDR1 SGHNT, CDR2 YENEEA. V gave up 5 bases and J gave up 4 bases; unmatched junction bases: 9. The CDR3 is made up of 16 amino acids. The CDR3 DNA sequence: TGTGCCAGCAGCACGGGGGGGGCCCTGGGCACCGGGGAGCTGTTTTTT. This gives the protein CASSTGGALGTGELFF. Full variable domain (rest looked up from reference TRBV11-3 and TRBJ2-2): EAGVVQSPRYKIIEKKQPVAFWCNPISGHNTLYWYLQNLGQGPELLIRYENEEAVDDSQLPKDRFSAERLKGVDSTLKIQPAELGDSAVYLCASSTGGALGTGELFFGEGSRLTVL.

On this clonotype: A read error may produce the germline difference seen at one junction end. The chain combines TRBV6-5 with TRBJ2-3; perhaps TRBD2 as D (6 bases). Germline CDR1 is MNHEY and CDR2 is SVGAGI. The CDR3 extends over 12 amino acids. CDR3 sequence reads: CASSGGADAQYF. DNA for the CDR3: TGTGCCAGCAGCGGAGGGGCAGATGCGCAGTATTTT.

The chain carries TRBV15 and TRBJ1-1; D is possibly TRBD1 (5 bases). Germline values: CDR1 LNHNV, CDR2 YYDKDF (reference sequence). Trimming pared 5 bases from V and 1 base from J, leaving 11 bases between. The CDR3 is 14 residues long. CDR3: CATSDIQGNTEAFF. CDR3 coding DNA: TGTGCCACCAGCGACATTCAGGGGAACACTGAAGCTTTCTTT. Based on the CDR3 plus reference TRBV15 and TRBJ1-1, the full variable domain is DAMVIQNPRYQVTQFGKPVTLSCSQTLNHNVMYWYQQKSSQAPKLLFHYYDKDFNNEADTPDNFQSRRPNTSFCFLDIRSPGLGDTAMYLCATSDIQGNTEAFFGQGTRLTVV.

This clonotype was seen many times. The chain couples TRBV19 to TRBJ2-7; tentatively, D is TRBD1 or TRBD2 (5 bases each). Germline V gives CDR1 LNHDA, CDR2 SQIVND (reference sequence). The ends were cut back, 6 bases at V and 3 bases at J, with 9 bases in the middle. CDR3 length: 12 residues. CDR3 DNA: TGTGCCAGTAGAGGGGAGTACTACGAGCAGTACTTC. Protein product: CASRGEYYEQYF.

The sample holds many counts of this clonotype. This chain links TRBV10-3 with TRBJ2-7; no definite D call. This CDR3 region has 16 residues. Germline loops: CDR1 ENHRY, CDR2 SYGVKD. Trimming shortened V by 2 bases and J by 0 bases, and 14 bases separated the two germline ends. The CDR3 spells CAISETEVHLSYEQYF. CDR3 bases: TGTGCCATCAGTGAGACCGAGGTTCACCTCTCCTACGAGCAGTACTTC.

This clonotype was picked up a small number of times. J is TRBJ2-4 and V is TRBV9; D could derive from TRBD1 or TRBD2 (6 bases each). Germline CDR1 SGDLS, CDR2 YYNGEE. V lost 4 bases to trimming and J lost 4 bases, with 12 bases between them. CDR3 size: 14 residues. The CDR3 spells CASSPTGGKNIQYF. CDR3 DNA sequence: TGTGCCAGCAGCCCGACAGGAGGGAAAAACATTCAGTACTTC.

The rearrangement joins TRBV12-1 to TRBJ2-7; the D segment call TRBD2 is taken from the table without a DNA check. TRBV12-1 is reported as a pseudogene. The CDR3 spans 16 residues. This CDR3 is CVSQAKRGGLSYEQYF. CDR3 coding DNA: TGTGTCAGCCAAGCAAAGCGGGGGGGCCTTTCCTACGAGCAGTACTTC.

This clonotype was counted between two and nine times. The chain employs TRBV11-2 and TRBJ2-3; 8 bases align to TRBD2. Germline CDR1 SGHAT, CDR2 FQNNGV. J lost 6 bases, V lost 2 bases, and 13 bases had no gene match. There are 17 residues in the CDR3. The CDR3 loop is CASSLIYSGSGVDTQYF. As DNA, the CDR3 is TGTGCCAGCAGCTTAATATATTCCGGTAGCGGGGTGGATACGCAGTATTTT.

This clonotype occurred many times. The chain combines TRBV7-3 with TRBJ2-3; tentative D call: TRBD2 (5 bases). V was pared by 2 bases and J by 2 bases, with 8 bases between. The CDR3 spans 14 residues. CDR1 is SGHTA and CDR2 is FQGTGA in the germline V gene. The CDR3 nucleotides read TGTGCCAGCAGCTTAGGAGGATTCACAGATACGCAGTATTTT. Translation: CASSLGGFTDTQYF.

About this clonotype itself: Just one base apart from a much larger clone, this may be a read error. The J gene is TRBJ2-3, the V gene TRBV20-1; D is unclear. CDR1 is DFQATT, CDR2 SNEGSKA, per germline (reference sequence). V was trimmed by 3 bases and J by 2 bases, leaving 15 bases between them. The CDR3 is 15 residues long. The CDR3 DNA is TGCAGTGCTAGTGACCCGCTACGTTTCACAGATACGCAGTATTTT. Encoded protein: CSASDPLRFTDTQYF.

This clonotype has more than one count but fewer than ten. The chain links TRBV28 to TRBJ1-3, with D tentatively TRBD1 (5 bases). The CDR3 runs 14 residues. V lost 7 bases to trimming and J lost 2 bases, with 12 bases between them. Germline CDR1 and CDR2: MDHEN and SYDVKM. CDR3: CASTSLQAGNTIYF. The CDR3 region has the DNA TGTGCCAGCACCTCCCTACAGGCTGGAAACACCATATATTTT.

This clonotype was seen many times. This chain uses TRBV20-1 with TRBJ1-2; 9 bases align to TRBD1. Germline V CDR1 and CDR2: DFQATT, SNEGSKA (reference sequence). Trimming removed 0 bases from V and 7 bases from J; junction bases left unmatched: 12. The CDR3 consists of 16 residues. CDR3: CSARDGGQGGVRGYTF. The CDR3 DNA sequence: TGCAGTGCTAGAGATGGGGGACAGGGTGGGGTTCGTGGCTACACCTTC.

A remark on this clonotype: A much larger clone differs from this one at a single base, so this may be a read error. Since no conserved phenylalanine or tryptophan closes the CDR3, a read error is the likely cause. The gene calls are TRBV7-3 and TRBJ2-1, with 7 bases aligning to TRBD2. CDR1 is SGHTA, CDR2 FQGTGA, per germline. The CDR3 runs to 13 residues. The V gene end was trimmed by 2 bases and the J gene end by 6 bases; junction bases not matched to a gene: 1. This CDR3 reads CASSLRGSNEQFY. The CDR3 region has the DNA TGTGCCAGCAGCTTACGCGGGAGCAATGAGCAGTTCTAC.

This clonotype was seen many times. J is TRBJ2-3 and V is TRBV20-1; D remains ambiguous. Per the germline V gene, CDR1 is DFQATT and CDR2 is SNEGSKA (reference sequence). The CDR3 runs 13 residues. Trimming took off 3 bases at V and 1 base at J, with 8 bases between the two ends. The CDR3 here is CSASWERTDTQYF. The CDR3 DNA reads as TGCAGTGCTAGCTGGGAACGCACAGATACGCAGTATTTT.

This clonotype was picked up many times. This chain joins TRBV20-1 and TRBJ2-7; tentatively, D is TRBD2 (5 bases). Germline V lookup: CDR1 DFQATT, CDR2 SNEGSKA (reference sequence). There are 12 residues in the CDR3. V was cut by 4 bases and J by 2 bases, with 9 bases left in between. The CDR3 sequence is CSAMRDAYEQYF. CDR3 DNA sequence: TGCAGTGCTATGAGGGATGCCTACGAGCAGTACTTC.

This clonotype was counted many times. The chain recombines TRBV20-1 with TRBJ2-1; 8 bases match TRBD2. The CDR3 is 18 amino acids. Germline V lookup: CDR1 DFQATT, CDR2 SNEGSKA (reference sequence). V was clipped by 3 bases and J by 3 bases; unmatched bases: 16. CDR3 residues: CSASFIDVAGGIYNEQFF. CDR3 DNA: TGCAGTGCTAGTTTTATCGACGTTGCGGGAGGCATCTACAATGAGCAGTTCTTC.

This clonotype was observed at least ten times. V and J are TRBV5-8 and TRBJ2-7; D uncertain. This CDR3 is built from 14 residues. Trimming took off 0 bases at V and 3 bases at J, with 10 bases between the two ends. The germline gives CDR1 SGHTS, CDR2 YDEGEE. This CDR3 is CASSLGLRDYEQYF. In nucleotides, the CDR3 is TGTGCCAGCAGCTTGGGTCTGAGAGACTACGAGCAGTACTTC.

This clonotype was found a few times. This chain connects TRBV28 to TRBJ2-7, with 7 bases fitting TRBD2. V gave up 6 bases and J gave up 2 bases; unmatched junction bases: 7. Germline lookup yields CDR1 MDHEN and CDR2 SYDVKM. The length of the CDR3 is 14 residues. The CDR3 loop reads CASRSLAGAYEQYF. DNA for the CDR3: TGTGCCAGCAGATCCCTGGCGGGGGCCTACGAGCAGTACTTC.

In this sample, this clonotype turned up many times. The V and J genes are TRBV19 and TRBJ2-5; 7 nucleotides match TRBD2. Per germline, CDR1 LNHDA and CDR2 SQIVND (reference sequence). The CDR3 runs to 16 residues. V shed 7 bases and J 0 bases; nucleotides not matched to a gene: 11. In nucleotides, the CDR3 is TGTGCCAGTATGGGGAGGGTTCGGGGGAACCAAGAGACCCAGTACTTC. Its protein product is CASMGRVRGNQETQYF.

This rearrangement joins TRBV30 to TRBJ2-5; D tentatively reads TRBD1 or TRBD2 (5 bases each). The germline CDR1 and CDR2 sequences are GTSNPN and SVGIG (reference sequence). There are 13 residues in the CDR3. Trimming removed 4 bases at V and 1 base at J, with 10 bases between. The CDR3 bases are TGTGCCTGGACGACCGGGACCCAAGAGACCCAGTACTTC. This codes for CAWTTGTQETQYF.